The 30 T cell receptor beta chains below come from one sample, sequenced in a study of CD39 and CD103 CD8 tumor-infiltrating T cells. The assay was immunoSEQ multiplex PCR, and TCRdb's table has in-frame clones only and misses some. The sample includes a few thousand clones, under 80% of them seen just once. Sequenced material: CD39- CD103- CD8+ T cells sorted from the tumor. Documented subset: CD103-CD39- double-negative CD45RA- CD8 T cells. These receptors were collected from a human donor with head and neck squamous cell carcinoma.

This rearrangement joins TRBV6-5 to TRBJ2-1; 11 nucleotides agree with TRBD2. V lost 10 bases, J lost 5 bases, and 7 bases stayed unmatched. Germline CDR1 MNHEY, CDR2 SVGAGI. CDR3 length: 14 residues. For the CDR3, the DNA is TGTGCCACCTTAGCGGGGGGGAATAACAATGAGCAGTTCTTC. Its translation is CATLAGGNNNEQFF.

The V call is TRBV7-6, the J call TRBJ2-3; 11 bases fit TRBD2. The CDR3 consists of 15 residues. Trimming removed 4 bases from V and 10 bases from J; junction bases left unmatched: 10. CDR1 is SGHVS and CDR2 is FNYEAQ in the germline V gene. The CDR3 here is CASSSYSGGAGAQYF. DNA for the CDR3: TGTGCCAGCAGCTCTTATAGCGGGGGGGCCGGTGCGCAGTATTTT.

The count of this clone is one. The J gene is TRBJ2-3, the V gene TRBV5-1; the match to TRBD2 covers 10 bases. The V gene's germline CDR1 is SGHRS and CDR2 YFSETQ. CDR3 size: 16 residues. V lost 0 bases and J lost 5; bases outside the gene matches: 6. The CDR3 region has the DNA TGCGCCAGCAGCTTGGTCTCTAGCGGGGGATTAGATACGCAGTATTTT. Amino acid sequence: CASSLVSSGGLDTQYF.

The V and J genes are TRBV7-9 and TRBJ1-2, with 8 nucleotides matching TRBD1. The CDR3 covers 14 residues. Germline V gene lookup returns CDR1 SEHNR and CDR2 FQNEAQ (reference sequence). Trimming removed 5 bases from V and 2 bases from J; junction bases left unmatched: 4. CDR3 sequence reads: CASSLWTGNYGYTF. The CDR3 DNA follows: TGTGCCAGCAGCCTATGGACAGGGAACTATGGCTACACCTTC.

The V gene is TRBV5-6, the J gene TRBJ1-2; D gene unclear. V gave up 0 bases and J gave up 3 bases, with 12 bases separating them. This CDR3 is 15 amino acids long. Germline CDR1 reads SGHDT; CDR2 reads YYEEEE. The CDR3 loop is CASSLATRDDYGYTF. In DNA form, the CDR3 reads TGTGCCAGCAGCTTGGCCACGAGGGATGACTATGGCTACACCTTC.

CDR3 sequence: CASQTGSNQPQHF. The CDR3 DNA sequence: TGTGCCAGCCAGACAGGGAGCAATCAGCCCCAGCATTTT. This sequence joins TRBV6-5 and TRBJ1-5; 7 bases fit TRBD1. Trimming removed 8 bases from V and 1 base from J; junction bases left unmatched: 2. The length of the CDR3 is 13 residues. Germline V gene data show CDR1 as MNHEY and CDR2 as SVGAGI.

This clone was found once. The chain links TRBV4-3 to TRBJ2-1; D is tentatively TRBD1 or TRBD2 (6 bases each). The CDR3 extends over 17 amino acids. Trimming shortened V by 0 bases and J by 0 bases, and 12 bases separated the two germline ends. Looked up from germline, CDR1 is LGHNA and CDR2 is YSLEER. This CDR3 is CASSQDLGGGSYNEQFF. CDR3 nucleotides: TGCGCCAGCAGCCAAGATCTCGGGGGCGGCTCCTACAATGAGCAGTTCTTC.

This clone was observed a few times. The rearrangement links TRBV18 to TRBJ1-4; D perhaps matches TRBD1 (5 bases). The germline gives CDR1 KGHSH, CDR2 LQKENI. This CDR3 spans 14 amino acids. Trimming removed 3 bases from V and 7 bases from J, with 12 bases in between. The CDR3 reads CASSPSWGVEKLFF. CDR3 in DNA: TGTGCCAGCTCACCCTCTTGGGGCGTTGAAAAACTGTTTTTT.

The chain couples TRBV6-5 to TRBJ2-7; 9 bases fit TRBD1. The CDR3 runs to 15 residues. J gave up 2 bases and V 0 bases, and 2 bases lay outside the gene matches. CDR1 is MNHEY and CDR2 is SVGAGI in the germline V gene. CDR3 nucleotides: TGTGCCAGCAGTTACTCGGACAGGGGCCCCTACGAGCAGTACTTC. Its protein product is CASSYSDRGPYEQYF.

The chain combines TRBV9 with TRBJ1-6; 8 bases fit TRBD1. Trimming took 4 bases from V and 7 from J; bases not matched to a gene: 7. CDR1 and CDR2 from the germline V gene are SGDLS and YYNGEE. This CDR3 is built from 15 residues. In DNA, the CDR3 is TGTGCCAGCAGCCCGACAGGGGCCGCCAATTCACCCCTCCACTTT. Protein product: CASSPTGAANSPLHF.

This clone was seen a single time. This sequence joins TRBV4-3 and TRBJ1-4; the D is unclear. Germline V gene sequence: CDR1 LGHNA, CDR2 YSLEER. The CDR3 contains 14 residues. V shed 4 bases and J shed 2 bases, with 8 bases lying between them. DNA of the CDR3: TGCGCCAGCAGCCGGACGGTGACTAATGAAAAACTGTTTTTT. Translation gives CASSRTVTNEKLFF.

The J gene is TRBJ2-5, the V gene TRBV7-8, with 9 bases aligning to TRBD1. Germline CDR1 is SGHVS and CDR2 is FQNEAQ. The CDR3 totals 15 residues. The ends lost 4 bases at V and 2 bases at J; junction bases unmatched: 5. The CDR3: CASSSAGTGQETQYF. CDR3 nucleotide sequence: TGTGCCAGCAGCTCGGCCGGGACAGGGCAAGAGACCCAGTACTTC.

The genes are TRBV4-2 and TRBJ1-2, with D possibly being TRBD1 (6 bases). The CDR3 is 17 amino acids. V gave up 1 base and J gave up 4 bases, with 19 bases separating them. Germline V CDR1 and CDR2: LGHNA, YNFKEQ. The CDR3 DNA reads TGTGCCAGCAGCCAAGCATCGGTGGGGGCGCTGGGCTATGGCTACACCTTC. This gives the protein CASSQASVGALGYGYTF.

In this sample, this clone turned up a few times. The chain links TRBV4-3 to TRBJ1-5; 8 bases match TRBD1. The CDR3 sequence is 16 residues long. Trimming removed 3 bases from V and 7 bases from J; junction bases left unmatched: 11. Germline CDR1 is LGHNA and CDR2 is YSLEER. The CDR3 loop is CASSQDSGGSGQPQHF. As DNA, the CDR3 is TGCGCCAGCAGCCAGGACTCAGGGGGCTCCGGGCAGCCCCAGCATTTT.

The rearrangement uses TRBV14 and TRBJ2-1; TRBD1 matches at 10 bases. Trimming cost V 3 bases and J 4 bases; bases outside gene matches: 6. Germline CDR1 reads SGHDN; CDR2 reads FVKESK. This CDR3 comprises 16 residues. CDR3 region: CASSHRPGQGYNEQFF. In DNA, the CDR3 is TGTGCCAGCAGCCACAGACCGGGACAGGGGTACAATGAGCAGTTCTTC.

V and J are TRBV2 and TRBJ1-2; TRBD1 aligns across 8 bases. Looked up from germline, CDR1 is SNHLY and CDR2 is FYNNEI. With 7 bases clipped from V and 13 bases from J, the junction kept 17 bases outside the gene matches. This CDR3 comprises 14 residues. In DNA, the CDR3 is TGTGCCAGCACCGGTTGGTTCGGGACAGGAGAAATCACCTTC. Translated: CASTGWFGTGEITF.

The chain links TRBV27 to TRBJ1-5; 8 nucleotides align to TRBD1. The germline gives CDR1 MNHEY, CDR2 SMNVEV (reference sequence). CDR3 size: 15 residues. Trimming cost V 4 bases and J 5 bases; bases outside gene matches: 7. The CDR3 region is CASSWAGGEHQPQHF. The DNA for the CDR3 is TGTGCCAGCAGTTGGGCAGGGGGCGAGCATCAGCCCCAGCATTTT.

This chain uses TRBV15 with TRBJ1-2, with D possibly being TRBD1 (5 bases). There are 15 residues in the CDR3. Germline CDR1 is LNHNV and CDR2 is YYDKDF (reference sequence). The V and J ends lost 5 bases and 5 bases respectively, with 18 bases between them. CDR3 in amino acids: CATSLAAGLWYGYTF. As DNA, the CDR3 is TGTGCCACCAGCCTCGCGGCAGGGCTTTGGTATGGCTACACCTTC.

The genes are TRBV5-5 and TRBJ1-2; TRBD1 might be the D (6 bases). Germline V gene data show CDR1 as SGHKS and CDR2 as YYEKEE (reference sequence). The CDR3 has 15 residues. Trimming left V 1 base short and J 2 bases short, with 12 bases between. The chain's CDR3 is CASSLSGRGNYGYTF. The CDR3 region has the DNA TGTGCCAGCAGCTTGTCGGGTAGGGGGAACTATGGCTACACCTTC.

The rearrangement uses TRBV2 and TRBJ2-7, with D perhaps TRBD2 (6 bases). The V end was cut by 1 base, the J end by 5 bases, with 15 bases between. The V gene's germline CDR1 is SNHLY and CDR2 FYNNEI. The CDR3 is made up of 15 amino acids. CDR3 DNA sequence: TGTGCCAGCAGTGAAGGAGGACGGGGGTACGACGAGCAGTACTTC. This gives the protein CASSEGGRGYDEQYF.

J is TRBJ1-4 and V is TRBV5-6; 12 nucleotides match TRBD1. The CDR3 spans 15 residues. Germline V gives CDR1 SGHDT, CDR2 YYEEEE. Unmatched junction bases numbered 4, after V lost 0 bases and J lost 10 bases. The CDR3 is CASSLEGQGAGKLFF. The DNA of the CDR3 is TGTGCCAGCAGCTTGGAGGGACAGGGGGCTGGAAAACTGTTTTTT.

The V gene is TRBV28, the J gene TRBJ1-5, with no clear D. Germline CDR1 is MDHEN and CDR2 is SYDVKM. V gave up 5 bases and J gave up 7 bases, with 12 bases separating them. This CDR3 region has 13 residues. The CDR3 region is CASSDLERQPQHF. The CDR3 DNA is TGTGCCAGCAGTGACCTCGAGCGGCAGCCCCAGCATTTT.

The chain recombines TRBV4-3 with TRBJ2-7; D is uncertain. The V end lost 0 bases, the J end lost 5 bases, and 14 bases lay between the germline ends. This CDR3 comprises 15 residues. In germline, CDR1 is LGHNA, CDR2 YSLEER. CDR3 nucleotide sequence: TGCGCCAGCAGCCAAGAAGACGCCCCCTGGGACGAGCAGTACTTC. Translated: CASSQEDAPWDEQYF.

This clone turned up a few times. V and J are TRBV11-2 and TRBJ1-1; 8 nucleotides match TRBD1. Germline CDR1 SGHAT, CDR2 FQNNGV. The CDR3 spans 14 residues. V shed 0 bases and J 7 bases; nucleotides not matched to a gene: 4. CDR3 nucleotide sequence: TGTGCCAGCAGCTTAGAAGGGACAGGTTTTGAAGCTTTCTTT. Encoded protein: CASSLEGTGFEAFF.

The gene calls are TRBV7-8 and TRBJ1-1, with D possibly matching TRBD1 (5 bases). Germline CDR1 SGHVS, CDR2 FQNEAQ. This CDR3 has 15 amino acids. Trimming stripped 5 bases from V and 4 bases from J, with 17 bases between. CDR3 nucleotide sequence: TGTGCCAGCAGCCGTGGGATTGCCGGGGGCACTGAAGCTTTCTTT. Its protein is CASSRGIAGGTEAFF.

In its sample, this clone is large (0.1 to 1%). This chain links TRBV7-9 with TRBJ2-1, with TRBD1 matching over 10 bases. V lost 5 bases, J lost 9 bases, and 7 bases stayed unmatched. This CDR3 region has 14 residues. CDR1 is SEHNR and CDR2 is FQNEAQ in the germline V gene (reference sequence). The CDR3 sequence: CASSTGTGVGEQFF. The CDR3 coding sequence is TGTGCCAGCAGCACCGGGACAGGGGTTGGTGAGCAGTTCTTC.

The chain combines TRBV2 with TRBJ1-1; 8 bases align to TRBD1. V lost 6 bases and J lost 1; bases outside the gene matches: 7. The length of the CDR3 is 15 residues. Germline V gives CDR1 SNHLY, CDR2 FYNNEI. The CDR3 nucleotides read TGTGCCAGCAGAGAATGGGACAGGCAGAACACTGAAGCTTTCTTT. It translates to CASREWDRQNTEAFF.

Relative to its sample, this clone is medium-sized (0.01 to 0.1%). The rearrangement joins TRBV4-3 to TRBJ1-6; D is uncertain. Between the trimmed V and J ends, which lost 4 bases and 6 bases, there was a span of 10 bases. Germline lookup yields CDR1 LGHNA and CDR2 YSLEER. The CDR3 runs 14 residues. The CDR3 nucleotides are TGCGCCAGCAGCCTCGACGGAATTAATTCACCCCTCCACTTT. Its translation: CASSLDGINSPLHF.

The chain is built from TRBV7-9 and TRBJ2-3; 7 bases match TRBD1. CDR1 is SEHNR, CDR2 FQNEAQ, per germline (reference sequence). The length of the CDR3 is 16 residues. J gave up 0 bases and V 7 bases, and 10 bases lay outside the gene matches. The CDR3 protein is CASNPRDRLSTDTQYF. Here the CDR3 DNA reads TGTGCCAGCAACCCCCGGGACAGACTCAGCACAGATACGCAGTATTTT. Variable domain in full (rest from reference TRBV7-9 and TRBJ2-3): DTGVSQNPRHKITKRGQNVTFRCDPISEHNRLYWYRQTLGQGPEFLTYFQNEAQLEKSRLLSDRFSAERPKGSFSTLEIQRTEQGDSAMYLCASNPRDRLSTDTQYFGPGTRLTVL.

V gene TRBV19 combines with J gene TRBJ1-5, with D possibly matching TRBD1 (6 bases). The germline V gene encodes CDR1 LNHDA and CDR2 SQIVND (reference sequence). Trimming shortened V by 4 bases and J by 9 bases, and 16 bases separated the two germline ends. This CDR3 has 14 amino acids. The CDR3 is CASSKIQGERPQHF. The CDR3 nucleotides are TGTGCCAGTAGTAAGATACAGGGAGAACGGCCCCAGCATTTT.